Following are 10 T cell receptor beta chains from one sample sequenced in a study of T cell responses to AZD1222 COVID-19 vaccine. The assay was immunoSEQ multiplex PCR, and TCRdb's table has in-frame clones only and misses some. This sample has over 130,000 clones; about 93% occur once, and the top ten carry roughly 5%. The input for sequencing was peripheral blood, taken on day 0 of AZD1222 vaccination. All receptors derive from an adult in good health.

The chain is built from TRBV6-5 and TRBJ1-5, with D possibly matching TRBD1 (5 bases). This CDR3 is built from 14 residues. V was pared by 6 bases and J by 6 bases, with 15 bases between. Germline CDR1 MNHEY, CDR2 SVGAGI. CDR3: CASRRPGGTQPQHF. CDR3 nucleotide sequence: TGTGCCAGCAGGCGACCCGGGGGTACTCAGCCCCAGCATTTT.

CDR3 DNA: TGTGCCAGCAGTCCGGGGACAGGGGGGAACACTGAAGCTTTCTTT. Amino acids: CASSPGTGGNTEAFF. The V call is TRBV27, the J call TRBJ1-1; 11 bases are a match to TRBD1. This CDR3 has 15 amino acids. V shed 5 bases, J shed 1 base, and the junction held 3 bases outside the gene matches. Germline assignment: CDR1 MNHEY and CDR2 SMNVEV (reference sequence).

In this sample, this clone turned up once. The chain employs TRBV7-8 and TRBJ2-7, with D unresolved. This CDR3 is built from 14 residues. The germline gives CDR1 SGHVS, CDR2 FQNEAQ. The ends were cut back, 2 bases at V and 0 bases at J, with 8 bases in the middle. CDR3 in DNA: TGTGCCAGCAGCTTAACGGCTAGCTCCTACGAGCAGTACTTC. This sequence encodes CASSLTASSYEQYF.

This clone was detected only once. This chain connects TRBV5-4 to TRBJ1-2; 9 bases map to TRBD1. Trimming cost V 4 bases and J 7 bases; bases outside gene matches: 11. The CDR3 extends over 15 amino acids. Germline CDR1 and CDR2: SGHNT and YYREEE (reference sequence). The CDR3 spells CASSRDRASSFGYTF. DNA for the CDR3: TGTGCCAGCAGCAGGGACAGGGCGAGTAGTTTTGGCTACACCTTC.

The J gene is TRBJ1-6, the V gene TRBV6-5, with 7 nucleotides matching TRBD1. This CDR3 is built from 15 residues. Germline V gene lookup returns CDR1 MNHEY and CDR2 SVGAGI. V dropped 0 bases and J dropped 9; count of bases not matched to a gene: 5. The CDR3 nucleotides are TGTGCCAGCAGTTACTCCCAGGGGGGAGGTTCACCCCTCCACTTT. This translates into CASSYSQGGGSPLHF.

The chain combines TRBV2 with TRBJ1-2; D ambiguous. With 6 bases removed from V and 10 bases from J, the gap between germline ends came to 15 bases. Per germline, CDR1 SNHLY and CDR2 FYNNEI. The CDR3 loop spans 12 amino acids. CDR3 in amino acids: CASRGRVRDYTF. As DNA, the CDR3 is TGTGCCAGCAGGGGCCGGGTAAGGGACTACACCTTC.

V and J are TRBV6-2 or TRBV6-3 and TRBJ1-5; the match to TRBD1 covers 8 bases. The germline gives CDR1 MNHEY, CDR2 SVGEGT. The CDR3 covers 16 residues. The V gene end was trimmed by 2 bases and the J gene end by 6 bases; junction bases not matched to a gene: 9. The CDR3 bases are TGTGCCAGCAGTTACGCCTCAGGGGGCGCCATTCAGCCCCAGCATTTT. It encodes CASSYASGGAIQPQHF.

V is TRBV7-9 and J is TRBJ1-6, with D possibly being TRBD1 (6 bases). Trimming removed 5 bases at V and 10 bases at J, with 21 bases between. In germline, CDR1 is SEHNR, CDR2 FQNEAQ (reference sequence). The CDR3 runs 16 residues. The CDR3 DNA reads as TGTGCCAGCAGCCTAAAGGCCCCCGGGGGACACTCACCCCTCCACTTT. The encoded protein is CASSLKAPGGHSPLHF.

Comments on this clone: Sequence at one end of the junction differs from germline and may be a read error. The chain is built from TRBV14 and TRBJ2-1; the D call may be TRBD1 or TRBD2 (7 bases each). Germline V gives CDR1 SGHDN, CDR2 FVKESK. The CDR3 runs to 15 residues. CDR3 sequence reads: CASSQDQGGYNDQFF. DNA for the CDR3: TGTGCCAGCAGCCAAGACCAGGGGGGGTATAATGATCAGTTCTTC.

CDR3 sequence reads: CASSPVRLGQVKYEQYF. CDR3 nucleotides: TGTGCCAGCAGCCCCGTTAGGTTGGGACAGGTTAAATACGAGCAGTACTTC. The rearrangement links TRBV5-6 to TRBJ2-7; TRBD1 matches 8 bases. This CDR3 contains 17 residues. The V segment lost 4 bases and the J segment 4 bases; nucleotides outside the gene matches: 16. Germline V gene lookup returns CDR1 SGHDT and CDR2 YYEEEE.